Below are 15 T cell receptor beta chains sequenced from a single sample in a study of T cell responses to AZD1222 COVID-19 vaccine. Some clones are missing from TCRdb's copy, which holds only in-frame ones; the method was immunoSEQ multiplex PCR. The table shows about 75,000 clones, with roughly 88% occurring only once. Sequences were derived from peripheral blood, sampled 28 days after the second dose of the MenACWY control vaccine. The source of these receptors is an adult who received the MenACWY meningococcal vaccine as a control.

CDR3: CASSAYGRGLQTTEAFF. Here the CDR3 DNA reads TGTGCCAGCAGCGCGTATGGGAGGGGGCTTCAGACCACTGAAGCTTTCTTT. The chain carries TRBV3-1 (or the pseudogene TRBV3-2) and TRBJ1-1; 7 bases are a match to TRBD1. The CDR3 runs to 17 residues. CDR1 and CDR2 (germline): LGHDT, YNNKEL (reference sequence). Losses at the gene ends were 5 bases for V and 4 bases for J; bases not matched to a gene: 16.

The V call is TRBV19, the J call TRBJ1-1; D is perhaps TRBD1 (5 bases). CDR3 length: 15 residues. Germline V gene sequence: CDR1 LNHDA, CDR2 SQIVND (reference sequence). Trimming took 1 base from V and 4 from J, leaving 13 bases between them. Here the CDR3 DNA reads TGTGCCAGTAGTATAGGCAATACAGGATCCACTGAAGCTTTCTTT. Encoded protein: CASSIGNTGSTEAFF.

The rearrangement uses TRBV29-1 and TRBJ1-1; no definite D call. The CDR3 totals 13 residues. V gave up 7 bases and J gave up 3 bases, with 15 bases separating them. CDR1 and CDR2 (germline): SQVTM, ANQGSEA. The CDR3 region is CSASFVLDTEAFF. CDR3 DNA: TGCAGCGCCTCTTTCGTCCTAGACACTGAAGCTTTCTTT.

This chain joins TRBV2 and TRBJ2-1; the match to TRBD2 covers 7 bases. The V segment lost 6 bases and the J segment 4 bases; nucleotides outside the gene matches: 9. The germline gives CDR1 SNHLY, CDR2 FYNNEI. The CDR3 is made up of 15 amino acids. CDR3 residues: CASSERGDQYNEQFF. In DNA form, the CDR3 reads TGTGCCAGCAGCGAACGGGGGGACCAATACAATGAGCAGTTCTTC.

This clone was counted a few times. The V and J genes are TRBV30 and TRBJ1-4, with 7 bases lining up with TRBD1. Germline loops: CDR1 GTSNPN, CDR2 SVGIG (reference sequence). The CDR3 covers 15 residues. Trimming at V came to 0 bases and at J to 4 bases, leaving 5 bases not matched to a gene. CDR3 sequence (DNA): TGTGCCTGGAGTGTACCGGGACAGTTTAATGAAAAACTGTTTTTT. Translation gives CAWSVPGQFNEKLFF.

This clone was seen just once. Within the sample, other DNA sequences also encode this same CDR3. The chain uses TRBV5-4 and TRBJ1-1, with D hard to call. Trimming pared 0 bases from V and 1 base from J, leaving 4 bases between. The CDR3 contains 13 residues. CDR1 and CDR2 (germline): SGHNT, YYREEE (reference sequence). The CDR3 loop is CASSLGGNTEAFF. DNA for the CDR3: TGTGCCAGCAGCTTGGGTGGGAACACTGAAGCTTTCTTT.

The V and J genes are TRBV5-1 and TRBJ1-2, with TRBD1 matching 7 bases. In germline, CDR1 is SGHRS, CDR2 YFSETQ. The V gene end was trimmed by 3 bases and the J gene end by 0 bases; junction bases not matched to a gene: 8. The CDR3 contains 16 residues. The CDR3 loop is CASSSRDRDSNYGYTF. The CDR3 DNA is TGCGCCAGCAGCTCACGAGACAGGGATTCTAACTATGGCTACACCTTC.

This clone was counted a single time. This chain links TRBV28 with TRBJ1-1; 10 bases map to TRBD1. Germline lookup yields CDR1 MDHEN and CDR2 SYDVKM. Trimming removed 1 base from V and 2 bases from J; junction bases left unmatched: 7. This CDR3 has 17 amino acids. The CDR3 spells CASSLLGTGARNTEAFF. In DNA form, the CDR3 reads TGTGCCAGCAGTTTATTAGGGACAGGGGCCCGTAACACTGAAGCTTTCTTT.

The chain is built from TRBV30 and TRBJ1-1; 8 positions match TRBD1. The CDR3 covers 13 residues. CDR1 GTSNPN and CDR2 SVGIG come from the germline V gene (reference sequence). Germline trimming cut 8 bases from V and 4 bases from J; bases unmatched to any gene: 9. The CDR3 loop reads CATDRGVGTEAFF. The CDR3 DNA reads TGTGCCACAGACAGGGGAGTAGGCACTGAAGCTTTCTTT.

This sequence joins TRBV3-1 (or the pseudogene TRBV3-2) and TRBJ2-7, with 8 nucleotides matching TRBD1. The V segment lost 4 bases and the J segment 5 bases; nucleotides outside the gene matches: 13. Germline V gene sequence: CDR1 LGHDT, CDR2 YNNKEL (reference sequence). The CDR3 has 16 residues. The CDR3: CASSPSLGTGGNEQYF. CDR3 coding DNA: TGTGCCAGCAGCCCATCCTTGGGGACAGGAGGAAACGAGCAGTACTTC.

This sequence joins TRBV5-3 and TRBJ2-5, with D perhaps TRBD1 (6 bases). TRBV5-3 is marked as an open reading frame, function uncertain. The CDR3 sequence is 17 residues long. V lost 3 bases and J lost 2, with 20 bases in between. DNA for the CDR3: TGTGCCAGAAGCTCCAGCCAGACAGGAAAGTTACAAGAGACCCAGTACTTC. Amino acid sequence: CARSSSQTGKLQETQYF.

The genes are TRBV6-5 and TRBJ1-2; a possible D gene is TRBD1 (6 bases). From germline, CDR1 is MNHEY and CDR2 SVGAGI. CDR3 size: 15 residues. The germline V and J ends were trimmed by 5 bases and 3 bases, with 16 bases remaining between them. The CDR3 protein is CASSPNRDSDYGYTF. The CDR3 bases are TGTGCCAGCAGTCCGAACAGGGATTCGGACTATGGCTACACCTTC.

The V call is TRBV11-2, the J call TRBJ1-4; no clear D. The CDR3 contains 14 residues. The V and J ends lost 0 bases and 8 bases respectively, with 10 bases between them. Looked up from germline, CDR1 is SGHAT and CDR2 is FQNNGV. The CDR3 coding sequence is TGTGCCAGCAGCTTAGACAGGTTTGAAGAAAAACTGTTTTTT. Protein sequence: CASSLDRFEEKLFF. The full variable domain, rest sourced from reference TRBV11-2 and TRBJ1-4, is EAGVAQSPRYKIIEKRQSVAFWCNPISGHATLYWYQQILGQGPKLLIQFQNNGVVDDSQLPKDRFSAERLKGVDSTLKIQPAKLEDSAVYLCASSLDRFEEKLFFGSGTQLSVL.

The chain has TRBV6-5 and TRBJ1-5; D is perhaps TRBD1 (5 bases). Looked up from germline, CDR1 is MNHEY and CDR2 is SVGAGI. V lost 6 bases and J lost 2, with 14 bases in between. This CDR3 has 15 amino acids. Written as DNA, the CDR3 is TGTGCCAGCAGCCTAGGGAGGGGTGGCAATCAGCCCCAGCATTTT. This sequence encodes CASSLGRGGNQPQHF.

This chain connects TRBV5-1 to TRBJ1-1; D possibly corresponds to TRBD1 (6 bases). The germline CDR1 and CDR2 sequences are SGHRS and YFSETQ. This CDR3 comprises 13 residues. V was cut by 2 bases and J by 4 bases, with 9 bases left in between. The CDR3 DNA is TGCGCCAGCAGCTTACAGGGAGGCACTGAAGCTTTCTTT. This encodes CASSLQGGTEAFF.